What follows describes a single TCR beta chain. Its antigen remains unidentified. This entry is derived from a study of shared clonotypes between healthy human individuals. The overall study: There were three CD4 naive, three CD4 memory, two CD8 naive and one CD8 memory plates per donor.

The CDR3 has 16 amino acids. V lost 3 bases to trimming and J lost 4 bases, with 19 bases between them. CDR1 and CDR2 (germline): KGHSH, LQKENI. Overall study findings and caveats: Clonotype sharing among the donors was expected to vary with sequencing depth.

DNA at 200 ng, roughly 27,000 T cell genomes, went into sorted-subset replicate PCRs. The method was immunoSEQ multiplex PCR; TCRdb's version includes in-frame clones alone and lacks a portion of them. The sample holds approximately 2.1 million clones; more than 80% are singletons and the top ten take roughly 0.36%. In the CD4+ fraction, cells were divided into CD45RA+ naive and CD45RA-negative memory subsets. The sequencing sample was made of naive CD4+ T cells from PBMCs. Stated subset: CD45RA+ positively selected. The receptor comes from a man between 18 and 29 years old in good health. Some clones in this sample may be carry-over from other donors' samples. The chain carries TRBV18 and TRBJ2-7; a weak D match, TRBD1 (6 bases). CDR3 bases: TGTGCCAGCTCACCTACAATTCCCGGGACAATGTACGAGCAGTACTTC. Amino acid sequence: CASSPTIPGTMYEQYF. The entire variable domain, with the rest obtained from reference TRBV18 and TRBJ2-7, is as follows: NAGVMQNPRHLVRRRGQEARLRCSPMKGHSHVYWYRQLPEEGLKFMVYLQKENIIDESGMPKERFSAEFPKEGPSILRIQQVVRGDSAAYFCASSPTIPGTMYEQYFGPGTRLTVT.